The 27 T cell receptor beta chains below all came from one sample that was sequenced in a study of OX40 agonist ivuxolimab in advanced cancers. The repertoire was sequenced with immunoSEQ multiplex PCR; TCRdb's copy has only in-frame clones and lacks some. Altogether 90,000 to 120,000 clones are present, 90% being singletons, with the ten largest covering approximately 0.34%. The specimen comprised CD4+ or CD8+ T cells sorted from blood, sampled in a trial of the OX40 agonist ivuxolimab. Every receptor here comes from an adult with an advanced solid tumor such as melanoma, head and neck, liver or kidney cancer.

The V gene is TRBV10-1, the J gene TRBJ2-7; D is ambiguous. Trimming shortened V by 2 bases and J by 0 bases, and 26 bases separated the two germline ends. The CDR3 has 20 residues. In germline, CDR1 is WNHNN, CDR2 SYGVQD (reference sequence). This chain's CDR3 is CASSERVGMFSHISSYEQYF. The CDR3 DNA is TGCGCCAGCAGTGAGAGGGTAGGAATGTTTTCCCACATTAGCTCCTACGAGCAGTACTTC.

J is TRBJ2-2 and V is TRBV14, with D possibly matching TRBD1 (5 bases). This CDR3 has 13 residues. V lost 5 bases to trimming and J lost 5 bases, with 9 bases between them. Germline loops: CDR1 SGHDN, CDR2 FVKESK. This CDR3 reads CASSLKGTGELFF. CDR3 in DNA: TGTGCCAGCAGCTTAAAGGGGACCGGGGAGCTGTTTTTT. Full variable domain (rest looked up from reference TRBV14 and TRBJ2-2): EAGVTQFPSHSVIEKGQTVTLRCDPISGHDNLYWYRRVMGKEIKFLLHFVKESKQDESGMPNNRFLAERTGGTYSTLKVQPAELEDSGVYFCASSLKGTGELFFGEGSRLTVL.

The V gene is TRBV4-2, the J gene TRBJ2-1; 12 bases line up with TRBD2. This CDR3 has 16 amino acids. V lost 2 bases, J lost 4 bases, and 3 bases stayed unmatched. The germline V gene has CDR1 LGHNA and CDR2 YNFKEQ. Here the CDR3 DNA reads TGTGCCAGCAGCCAACTTCTAGCGGGAGGGTACAATGAGCAGTTCTTC. Its translation is CASSQLLAGGYNEQFF.

This chain links TRBV25-1 with TRBJ1-4; 12 bases match TRBD1. Trimming at V came to 5 bases and at J to 10 bases, leaving 8 bases not matched to a gene. CDR3 length: 15 amino acids. Germline CDR1 MGHDK, CDR2 SYGVNS. The CDR3 here is CASSLSGTGGRKLFF. The DNA of the CDR3 is TGTGCCAGCAGTCTCTCGGGGACAGGGGGCCGAAAACTGTTTTTT.

The rearrangement uses TRBV7-2 and TRBJ2-1; D not resolved. The CDR3 spans 13 residues. Germline V lookup: CDR1 SGHTA, CDR2 FQGNSA. V dropped 5 bases and J dropped 7 bases, with 12 bases sitting between them. The CDR3 here is CASSRIFPNEQFF. The CDR3 coding sequence is TGTGCCAGCAGCCGAATTTTTCCGAATGAGCAGTTCTTC. The full variable domain, its missing parts supplied by reference TRBV7-2 and TRBJ2-1, is GAGVSQSPSNKVTEKGKDVELRCDPISGHTALYWYRQSLGQGLEFLIYFQGNSAPDKSGLPSDRFSAERTGGSVSTLTIQRTQQEDSAVYLCASSRIFPNEQFFGPGTRLTVL.

The gene calls are TRBV7-3 and TRBJ2-1; possible D gene TRBD2, 6 bases. The CDR3 is 15 residues long. Germline loops: CDR1 SGHTA, CDR2 FQGTGA. Trimming removed 1 base at V and 8 bases at J, with 15 bases between. CDR3 DNA sequence: TGTGCCAGCAGCTTAATCCCCGGGAGTACGGATGAGCAGTTCTTC. As protein: CASSLIPGSTDEQFF. Together with reference TRBV7-3 and TRBJ2-1, the CDR3 gives the full variable domain: GAGVSQTPSNKVTEKGKYVELRCDPISGHTALYWYRQSLGQGPEFLIYFQGTGAADDSGLPNDRFFAVRPEGSVSTLKIQRTERGDSAVYLCASSLIPGSTDEQFFGPGTRLTVL.

The V gene is TRBV4-3, the J gene TRBJ1-5; the match to TRBD1 covers 9 bases. Per germline, CDR1 LGHNA and CDR2 YSLEER. The J segment lost 6 bases and the V segment lost 3 bases, leaving 6 bases of the junction unmatched. This CDR3 has 15 residues. Here the CDR3 reads CASSQGTGRVQPQHF. The CDR3 bases are TGCGCCAGCAGCCAGGGGACAGGGAGGGTTCAGCCCCAGCATTTT.

This clone was seen once. The chain has TRBV4-2 and TRBJ2-5, with a possible D match to TRBD2 (5 bases). The germline V gene encodes CDR1 LGHNA and CDR2 YNFKEQ. There are 14 residues in the CDR3. Between the trimmed V and J ends, which lost 4 bases and 1 base, there was a span of 10 bases. The CDR3 sequence is CASSRTGIQETQYF. For the CDR3, the DNA is TGTGCCAGCAGCCGAACCGGGATCCAAGAGACCCAGTACTTC.

The CDR3 is CASSTREGQGELFF. Written as DNA, the CDR3 is TGTGCCAGCAGTACCCGGGAGGGCCAAGGGGAGCTGTTTTTT. V gene TRBV7-8 combines with J gene TRBJ2-2; 8 nucleotides align to TRBD2. V shed 6 bases and J 8 bases; nucleotides not matched to a gene: 8. The CDR3 totals 14 residues. The V gene's germline CDR1 is SGHVS and CDR2 FQNEAQ.

The V and J genes are TRBV6-6 and TRBJ1-6; D is unclear. There are 13 residues in the CDR3. Germline values: CDR1 MNHNY, CDR2 SVGAGI (reference sequence). Trimming took 2 bases from V and 8 from J, leaving 7 bases between them. CDR3 bases: TGTGCCAGCAGTTACCGAGGAGATTCACCCCTCCACTTT. Translating gives CASSYRGDSPLHF.

V usage is TRBV10-1 and J usage is TRBJ2-7; D is ambiguous. Per the germline V gene, CDR1 is WNHNN and CDR2 is SYGVQD (reference sequence). The ends were cut back, 1 base at V and 6 bases at J, with 10 bases in the middle. The CDR3 extends over 13 amino acids. The CDR3 DNA follows: TGCGCCAGCAGTGAGTGGGTTATGGGCGAGCAGTACTTC. It codes for CASSEWVMGEQYF.

The chain employs TRBV5-1 and TRBJ2-5, with a weak D call TRBD1 (5 bases). The germline CDR1 and CDR2 sequences are SGHRS and YFSETQ. Trimming removed 4 bases from V and 7 bases from J, with 11 bases in between. This CDR3 spans 12 amino acids. The DNA for the CDR3 is TGCGCCAGCAGCGATCAGGGCACGACCCAGTACTTC. Its translation is CASSDQGTTQYF.

This clone was counted between two and nine times. The rearrangement links TRBV5-4 to TRBJ2-1; TRBD1 matches 10 bases. J lost 7 bases, V lost 3 bases, and 1 base had no gene match. The germline CDR1 and CDR2 sequences are SGHNT and YYREEE (reference sequence). The CDR3 has 13 residues. CDR3 sequence (DNA): TGTGCCAGCAGCTGGGGACAGGGGAATGAGCAGTTCTTC. Translated: CASSWGQGNEQFF.

V gene TRBV19 combines with J gene TRBJ2-4; D is uncertain. V gave up 4 bases and J gave up 7 bases, with 14 bases separating them. CDR3 length equals 14 residues. Germline V lookup: CDR1 LNHDA, CDR2 SQIVND (reference sequence). In DNA, the CDR3 is TGTGCCAGTAGTAATCATAAAGCTACTAACATTCAGTACTTC. Its translation is CASSNHKATNIQYF. Together with reference TRBV19 and TRBJ2-4, the CDR3 gives the full variable domain: DGGITQSPKYLFRKEGQNVTLSCEQNLNHDAMYWYRQDPGQGLRLIYYSQIVNDFQKGDIAEGYSVSREKKESFPLTVTSAQKNPTAFYLCASSNHKATNIQYFGAGTRLSVL.

For this clone: The sample carries other DNA sequences with the same CDR3. This chain connects TRBV7-2 to TRBJ2-7; TRBD2 might be the D (5 bases). CDR3 length: 14 amino acids. V lost 0 bases, J lost 3 bases, and 9 bases lay in between. Germline assignment: CDR1 SGHTA and CDR2 FQGNSA. The CDR3 here is CASSLAGVIYEQYF. CDR3 nucleotides: TGTGCCAGCAGCTTAGCGGGAGTAATCTACGAGCAGTACTTC.

The genes are TRBV7-2 and TRBJ1-1; no firm D call. CDR1 SGHTA and CDR2 FQGNSA come from the germline V gene. The V end lost 0 bases, the J end lost 0 bases, and 2 bases lay between the germline ends. The CDR3 spans 13 residues. The CDR3 sequence is CASSLAMNTEAFF. The CDR3 DNA is TGTGCCAGCAGCTTAGCAATGAACACTGAAGCTTTCTTT.

The V call is TRBV21-1, the J call TRBJ1-1; the table's TRBD1 call for D was not verified on the DNA. TRBV21-1 is deemed a pseudogene. The CDR3 covers 17 residues. CDR3 protein: CASSSRDRVIRNTEAFF. The CDR3 bases are TGTGCCAGCAGCTCCCGGGACAGGGTAATTCGGAACACTGAAGCTTTCTTT.

The J gene is TRBJ1-2, the V gene TRBV29-1; a weak D match, TRBD1 (6 bases). Germline CDR1 SQVTM, CDR2 ANQGSEA. Trimming left V 7 bases short and J 0 bases short, with 15 bases between. CDR3 length: 14 residues. The CDR3 sequence is CSAQDRQANYGYTF. For the CDR3, the DNA is TGCAGCGCTCAGGACAGACAAGCTAACTATGGCTACACCTTC.

The chain uses TRBV6-6 and TRBJ2-3; D is perhaps TRBD1 or TRBD2 (5 bases each). Trimming took 5 bases from V and 4 from J, leaving 19 bases between them. The germline V gene has CDR1 MNHNY and CDR2 SVGAGI (reference sequence). The CDR3 is made up of 16 amino acids. CDR3 bases: TGTGCCAGCAGTCTACCGGGGCCAGCAGGTTCAGATACGCAGTATTTT. Residues: CASSLPGPAGSDTQYF.

This clone came up once. The chain links TRBV11-2 to TRBJ1-6, with 8 bases matching TRBD1. Looked up from germline, CDR1 is SGHAT and CDR2 is FQNNGV. CDR3 length: 15 residues. With V trimmed by 3 bases and J by 5 bases, 3 bases remained unmatched. CDR3 residues: CASSFETGDNSPLHF. The CDR3 DNA reads TGTGCCAGCAGCTTCGAGACAGGGGATAATTCACCCCTCCACTTT. The full variable domain, in which reference TRBV11-2 and TRBJ1-6 provide the parts outside the CDR3, is EAGVAQSPRYKIIEKRQSVAFWCNPISGHATLYWYQQILGQGPKLLIQFQNNGVVDDSQLPKDRFSAERLKGVDSTLKIQPAKLEDSAVYLCASSFETGDNSPLHFGNGTRLTVT.

This chain connects TRBV7-2 to TRBJ2-2; D remains ambiguous. The CDR3 spans 14 residues. The V end lost 3 bases, the J end lost 6 bases, and 11 bases lay between the germline ends. The germline V gene encodes CDR1 SGHTA and CDR2 FQGNSA. The CDR3 reads CASSFDLRPGELFF. CDR3 coding DNA: TGTGCCAGCAGCTTCGACTTGCGCCCCGGGGAGCTGTTTTTT.

This chain uses TRBV19 with TRBJ1-2; possible D gene TRBD1, 5 bases. Germline loops: CDR1 LNHDA, CDR2 SQIVND (reference sequence). The CDR3 is made up of 15 amino acids. V was shortened by 3 bases and J by 6 bases, with 17 bases between the two germline ends. The CDR3 sequence is CASSMGGPGGDGYTF. CDR3 DNA sequence: TGTGCCAGTAGTATGGGAGGGCCCGGAGGGGATGGCTACACCTTC.

The chain employs TRBV25-1 and TRBJ2-1; 9 nucleotides align to TRBD2. V lost 4 bases and J lost 5; bases outside the gene matches: 6. Germline loops: CDR1 MGHDK, CDR2 SYGVNS. The CDR3 spans 15 residues. The CDR3 sequence is CASSGLAAQDNEQFF. The CDR3 DNA is TGTGCCAGCAGTGGACTAGCGGCCCAGGACAATGAGCAGTTCTTC.

The rearrangement uses TRBV28 and TRBJ2-7, with D perhaps matching TRBD1 or TRBD2 (6 bases each). Germline-derived CDR1 and CDR2 are MDHEN and SYDVKM. The ends were cut back, 2 bases at V and 4 bases at J, with 15 bases in the middle. The CDR3 is made up of 15 amino acids. The CDR3 DNA follows: TGTGCCAGCAGTTTAAAGGGGTCGGGGGCATACGAGCAGTACTTC. This gives the protein CASSLKGSGAYEQYF.

The chain is built from TRBV11-2 and TRBJ2-7; no clear D gene. Per germline, CDR1 SGHAT and CDR2 FQNNGV. The CDR3 consists of 15 residues. V was shortened by 7 bases and J by 3 bases, with 19 bases between the two germline ends. CDR3 region: CASTPREDYGYEQYF. The CDR3, as DNA: TGTGCCAGCACCCCTCGAGAAGATTACGGCTACGAGCAGTACTTC.

The gene calls are TRBV11-2 and TRBJ2-1; TRBD2 agrees at 10 bases. The V segment lost 5 bases and the J segment 7 bases; nucleotides outside the gene matches: 8. Germline V gives CDR1 SGHAT, CDR2 FQNNGV. There are 15 residues in the CDR3. The CDR3 loop is CASSTTSGISNEQFF. CDR3 bases: TGTGCCAGCAGCACAACTAGCGGGATTTCAAATGAGCAGTTCTTC. The whole variable domain, filled in from reference TRBV11-2 and TRBJ2-1, reads EAGVAQSPRYKIIEKRQSVAFWCNPISGHATLYWYQQILGQGPKLLIQFQNNGVVDDSQLPKDRFSAERLKGVDSTLKIQPAKLEDSAVYLCASSTTSGISNEQFFGPGTRLTVL.

V gene TRBV4-3 combines with J gene TRBJ2-7; D gene unclear. The germline V and J ends were trimmed by 2 bases and 3 bases, with 14 bases remaining between them. Germline CDR1 LGHNA, CDR2 YSLEER. CDR3 length equals 15 residues. The CDR3 region is CASSQRSEQHYEQYF. CDR3 sequence (DNA): TGCGCCAGCAGCCAAAGGAGCGAACAGCACTACGAGCAGTACTTC.